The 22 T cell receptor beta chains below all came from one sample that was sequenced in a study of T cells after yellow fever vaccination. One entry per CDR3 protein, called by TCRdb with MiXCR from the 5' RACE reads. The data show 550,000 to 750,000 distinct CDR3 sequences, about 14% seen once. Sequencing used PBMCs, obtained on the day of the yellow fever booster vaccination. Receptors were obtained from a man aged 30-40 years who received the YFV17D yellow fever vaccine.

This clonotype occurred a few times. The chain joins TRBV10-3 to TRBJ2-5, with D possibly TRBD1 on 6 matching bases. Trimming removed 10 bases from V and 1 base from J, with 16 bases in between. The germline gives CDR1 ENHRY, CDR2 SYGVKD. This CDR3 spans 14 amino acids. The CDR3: CATTLGGFQETQYF. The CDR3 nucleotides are TGTGCCACTACCCTTGGGGGCTTCCAAGAGACCCAGTACTTC.

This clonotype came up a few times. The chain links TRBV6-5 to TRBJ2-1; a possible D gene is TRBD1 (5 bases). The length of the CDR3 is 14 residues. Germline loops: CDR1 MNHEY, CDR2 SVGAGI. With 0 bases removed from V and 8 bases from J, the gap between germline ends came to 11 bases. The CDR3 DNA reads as TGTGCCAGCAGTTACTCAGGCAGGGCATATGAGCAGTTCTTC. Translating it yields CASSYSGRAYEQFF.

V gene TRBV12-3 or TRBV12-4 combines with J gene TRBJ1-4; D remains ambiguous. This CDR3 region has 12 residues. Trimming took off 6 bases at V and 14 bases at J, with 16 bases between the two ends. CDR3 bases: TGTGCCAGCAGCCCTTACAATACGGGGCTGTTTTTT. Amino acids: CASSPYNTGLFF.

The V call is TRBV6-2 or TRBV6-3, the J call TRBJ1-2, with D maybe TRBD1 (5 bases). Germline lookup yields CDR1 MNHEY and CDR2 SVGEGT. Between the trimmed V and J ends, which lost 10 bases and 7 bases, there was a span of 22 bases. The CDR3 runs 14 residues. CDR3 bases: TGTGCCATCTGCACTCGGGACCCACCCGCTGGCTACACCTTC. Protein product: CAICTRDPPAGYTF.

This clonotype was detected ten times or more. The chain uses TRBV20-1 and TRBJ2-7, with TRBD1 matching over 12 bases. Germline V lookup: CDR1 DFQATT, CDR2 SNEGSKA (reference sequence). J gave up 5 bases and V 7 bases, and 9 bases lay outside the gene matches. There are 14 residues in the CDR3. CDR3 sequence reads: CSVPNRDRGHEQYF. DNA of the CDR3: TGCAGTGTCCCAAACCGGGACAGGGGGCACGAGCAGTACTTC.

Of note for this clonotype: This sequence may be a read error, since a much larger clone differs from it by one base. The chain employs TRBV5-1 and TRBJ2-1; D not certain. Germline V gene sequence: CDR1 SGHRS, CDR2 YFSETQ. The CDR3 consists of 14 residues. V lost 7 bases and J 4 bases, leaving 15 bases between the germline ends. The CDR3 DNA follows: TGCGCCAGCTGGAACAGCTGGGGTTACAATGAGCAGTTCTTC. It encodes CASWNSWGYNEQFF. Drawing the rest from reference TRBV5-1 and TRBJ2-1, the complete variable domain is KAGVTQTPRYLIKTRGQQVTLSCSPISGHRSVSWYQQTPGQGLQFLFEYFSETQRNKGNFPGRFSGRQFSNSRSEMNVSTLELGDSALYLCASWNSWGYNEQFFGPGTRLTVL.

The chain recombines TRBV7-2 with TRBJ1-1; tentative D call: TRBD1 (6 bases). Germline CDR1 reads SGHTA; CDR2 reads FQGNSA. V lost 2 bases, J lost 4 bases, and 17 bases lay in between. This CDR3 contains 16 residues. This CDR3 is CASSLSSLTRGTEAFF. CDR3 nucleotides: TGTGCCAGCAGCTTAAGTAGTTTGACCAGGGGCACTGAAGCTTTCTTT.

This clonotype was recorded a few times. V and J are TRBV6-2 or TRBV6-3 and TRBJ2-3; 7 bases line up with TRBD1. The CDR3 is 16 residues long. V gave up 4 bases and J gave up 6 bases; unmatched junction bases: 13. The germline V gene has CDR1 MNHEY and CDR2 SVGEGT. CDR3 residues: CASSSLGGRKRDTQYF. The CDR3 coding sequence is TGTGCCAGCAGTTCCCTAGGGGGCAGGAAGAGGGATACGCAGTATTTT.

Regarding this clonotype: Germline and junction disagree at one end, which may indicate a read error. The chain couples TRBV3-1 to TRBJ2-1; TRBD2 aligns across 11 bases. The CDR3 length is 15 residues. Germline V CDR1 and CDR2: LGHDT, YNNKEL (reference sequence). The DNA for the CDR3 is TGTGTCAGCAGCGATAGCGGGAGGGGCTACAATGAGCAGTTCTTC. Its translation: CVSSDSGRGYNEQFF.

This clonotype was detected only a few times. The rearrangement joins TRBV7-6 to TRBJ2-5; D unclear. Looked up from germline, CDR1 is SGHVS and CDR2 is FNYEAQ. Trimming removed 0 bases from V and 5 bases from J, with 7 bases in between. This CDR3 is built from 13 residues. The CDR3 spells CASSLAGWETQYF. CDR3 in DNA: TGTGCCAGCAGCTTAGCGGGGTGGGAGACCCAGTACTTC.

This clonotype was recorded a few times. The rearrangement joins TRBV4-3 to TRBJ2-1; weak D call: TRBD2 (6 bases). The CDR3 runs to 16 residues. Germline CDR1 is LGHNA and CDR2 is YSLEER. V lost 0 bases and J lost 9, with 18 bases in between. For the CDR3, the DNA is TGCGCCAGCAGCCAAGATAGGATAGCGGAGTGGGGTGAGCAGTTCTTC. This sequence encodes CASSQDRIAEWGEQFF.

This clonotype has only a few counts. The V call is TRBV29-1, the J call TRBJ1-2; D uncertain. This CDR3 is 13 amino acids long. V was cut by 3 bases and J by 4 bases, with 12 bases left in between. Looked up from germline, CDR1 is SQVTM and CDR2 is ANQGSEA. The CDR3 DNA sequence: TGCAGCGTTGATGAAGGTGGAGGCTATGGCTACACCTTC. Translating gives CSVDEGGGYGYTF.

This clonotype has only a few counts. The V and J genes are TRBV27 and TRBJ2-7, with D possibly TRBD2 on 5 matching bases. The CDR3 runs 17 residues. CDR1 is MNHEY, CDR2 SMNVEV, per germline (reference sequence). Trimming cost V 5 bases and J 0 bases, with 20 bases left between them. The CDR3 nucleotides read TGTGCCAGCAGTACGAGGCCACTAGTCCACAGCTCCTACGAGCAGTACTTC. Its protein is CASSTRPLVHSSYEQYF.

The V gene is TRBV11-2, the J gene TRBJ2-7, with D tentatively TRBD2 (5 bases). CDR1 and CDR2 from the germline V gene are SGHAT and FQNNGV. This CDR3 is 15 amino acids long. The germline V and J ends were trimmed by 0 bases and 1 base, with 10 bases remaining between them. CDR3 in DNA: TGTGCCAGCAGCTTAGATCGGCTAGCTTCCTACGAGCAGTACTTC. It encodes CASSLDRLASYEQYF.

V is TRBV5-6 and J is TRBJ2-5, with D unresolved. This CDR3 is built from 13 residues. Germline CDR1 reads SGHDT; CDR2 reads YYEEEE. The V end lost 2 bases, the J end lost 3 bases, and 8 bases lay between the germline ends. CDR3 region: CASSFALEETQYF. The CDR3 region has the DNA TGTGCCAGCAGCTTCGCGCTAGAAGAGACCCAGTACTTC.

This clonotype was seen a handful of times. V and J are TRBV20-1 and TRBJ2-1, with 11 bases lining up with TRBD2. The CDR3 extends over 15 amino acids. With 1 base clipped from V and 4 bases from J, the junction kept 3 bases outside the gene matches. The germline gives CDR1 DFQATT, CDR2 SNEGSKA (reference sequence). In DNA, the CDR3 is TGCAGTGCTAGAGCCGGGACTAGCGGATACAATGAGCAGTTCTTC. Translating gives CSARAGTSGYNEQFF.

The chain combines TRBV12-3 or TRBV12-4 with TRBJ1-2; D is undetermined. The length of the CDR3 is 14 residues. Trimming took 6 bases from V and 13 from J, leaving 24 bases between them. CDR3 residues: CASSTPGRDVGSTF. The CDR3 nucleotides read TGTGCCAGCAGCACCCCGGGCCGGGATGTTGGTTCCACCTTC.

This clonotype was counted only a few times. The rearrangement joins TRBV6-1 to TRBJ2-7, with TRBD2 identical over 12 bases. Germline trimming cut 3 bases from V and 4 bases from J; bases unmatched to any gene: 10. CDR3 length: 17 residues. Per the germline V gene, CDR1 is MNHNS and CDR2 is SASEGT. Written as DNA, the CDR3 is TGTGCCAGCAGTGATAGTCTTCAGGGACTAGCGGGTTACGAGCAGTACTTC. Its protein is CASSDSLQGLAGYEQYF.

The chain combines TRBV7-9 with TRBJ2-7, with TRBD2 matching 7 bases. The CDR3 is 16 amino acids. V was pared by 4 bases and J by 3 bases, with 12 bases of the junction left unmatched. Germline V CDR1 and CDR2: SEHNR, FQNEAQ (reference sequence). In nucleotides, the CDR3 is TGTGCCAGCAGCTACTATTTTGCGGGAGACTACTACGAGCAGTACTTC. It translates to CASSYYFAGDYYEQYF.

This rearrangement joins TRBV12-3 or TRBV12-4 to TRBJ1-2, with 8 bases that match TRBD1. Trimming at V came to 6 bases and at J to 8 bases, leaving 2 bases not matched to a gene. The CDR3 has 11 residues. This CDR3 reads CASSRGLGYTF. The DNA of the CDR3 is TGTGCCAGCAGCAGGGGGCTGGGCTACACCTTC.

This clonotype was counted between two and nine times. CDR3 sequence (DNA): TGCGCCAGCAGCTTTACCGGGACAGGGCAGTATTTT. Its translation: CASSFTGTGQYF. The chain couples TRBV5-1 to TRBJ2-3; 8 bases map to TRBD1. Per germline, CDR1 SGHRS and CDR2 YFSETQ. The junction had 4 bases not matched to a gene; V was cut back by 2 bases and J by 11 bases. This CDR3 spans 12 amino acids.

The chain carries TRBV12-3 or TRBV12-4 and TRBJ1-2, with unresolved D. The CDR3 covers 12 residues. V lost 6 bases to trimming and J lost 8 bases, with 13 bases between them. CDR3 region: CASRPGLHGYTF. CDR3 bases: TGTGCCAGCAGACCCGGACTACACGGCTACACCTTC.